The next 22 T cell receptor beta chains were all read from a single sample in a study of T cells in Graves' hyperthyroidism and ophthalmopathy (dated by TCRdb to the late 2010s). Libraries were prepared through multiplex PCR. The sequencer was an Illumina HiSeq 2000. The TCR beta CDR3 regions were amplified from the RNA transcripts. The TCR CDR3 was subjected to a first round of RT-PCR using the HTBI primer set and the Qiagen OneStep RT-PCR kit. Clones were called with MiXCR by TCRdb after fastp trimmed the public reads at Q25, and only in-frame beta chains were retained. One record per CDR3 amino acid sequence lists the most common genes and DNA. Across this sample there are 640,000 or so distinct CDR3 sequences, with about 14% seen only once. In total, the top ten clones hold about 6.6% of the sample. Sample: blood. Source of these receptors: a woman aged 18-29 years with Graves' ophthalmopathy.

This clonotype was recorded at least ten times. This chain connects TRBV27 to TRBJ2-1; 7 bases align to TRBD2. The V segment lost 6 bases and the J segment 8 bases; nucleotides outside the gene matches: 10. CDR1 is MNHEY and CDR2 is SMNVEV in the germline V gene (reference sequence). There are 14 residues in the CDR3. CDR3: CASRIIPGRDEQFF. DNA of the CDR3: TGTGCCAGCAGGATTATTCCTGGGAGGGATGAGCAGTTCTTC.

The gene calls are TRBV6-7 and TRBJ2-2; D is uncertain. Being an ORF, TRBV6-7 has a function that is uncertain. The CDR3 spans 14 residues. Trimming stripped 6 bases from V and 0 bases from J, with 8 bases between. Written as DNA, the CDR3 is TGTGCCAGCAGCGACCCACCGAACACCGGGGAGCTGTTTTTT. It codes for CASSDPPNTGELFF.

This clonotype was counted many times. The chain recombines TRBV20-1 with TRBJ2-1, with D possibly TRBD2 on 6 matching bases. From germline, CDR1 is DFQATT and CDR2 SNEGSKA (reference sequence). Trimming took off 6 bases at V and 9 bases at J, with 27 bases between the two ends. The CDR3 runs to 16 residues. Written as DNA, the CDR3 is TGCAGTGCCACAAATCCGGACACCGGGGCGGGAACTGAGCAGTTCTTC. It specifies CSATNPDTGAGTEQFF.

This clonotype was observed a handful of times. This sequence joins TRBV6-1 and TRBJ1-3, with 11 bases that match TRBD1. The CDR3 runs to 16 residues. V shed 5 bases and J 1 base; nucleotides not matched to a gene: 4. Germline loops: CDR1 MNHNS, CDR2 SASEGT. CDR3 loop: CASSWGDRGSGNTIYF. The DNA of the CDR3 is TGTGCCAGCAGTTGGGGGGACAGGGGGTCTGGAAACACCATATATTTT.

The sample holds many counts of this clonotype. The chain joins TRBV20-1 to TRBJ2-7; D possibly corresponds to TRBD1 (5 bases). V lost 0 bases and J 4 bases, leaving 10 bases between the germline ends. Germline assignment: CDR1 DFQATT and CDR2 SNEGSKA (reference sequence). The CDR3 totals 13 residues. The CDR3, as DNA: TGCAGTGCTAGAGAACCCCAGGGTTACGAGCAGTACTTC. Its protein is CSAREPQGYEQYF.

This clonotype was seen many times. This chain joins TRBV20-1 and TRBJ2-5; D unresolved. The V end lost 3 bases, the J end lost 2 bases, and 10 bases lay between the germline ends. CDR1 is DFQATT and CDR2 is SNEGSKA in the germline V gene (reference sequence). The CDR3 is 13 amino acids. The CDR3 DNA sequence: TGCAGTGCTAGTCAGACATGGCAAGAGACCCAGTACTTC. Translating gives CSASQTWQETQYF.

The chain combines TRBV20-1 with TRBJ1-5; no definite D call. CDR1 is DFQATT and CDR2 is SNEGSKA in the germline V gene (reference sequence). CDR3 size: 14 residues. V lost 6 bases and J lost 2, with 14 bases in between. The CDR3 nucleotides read TGCAGTGCCCCCGGATCGAATGGCAATCAGCCCCAGCATTTT. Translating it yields CSAPGSNGNQPQHF.

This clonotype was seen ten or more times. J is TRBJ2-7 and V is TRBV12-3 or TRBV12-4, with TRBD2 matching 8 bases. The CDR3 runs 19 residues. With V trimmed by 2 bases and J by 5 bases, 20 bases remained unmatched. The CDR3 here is CASSLFSILPGGPVHEQYF. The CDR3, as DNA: TGTGCCAGCAGTTTATTTAGTATCTTGCCGGGAGGGCCTGTCCACGAGCAGTACTTC.

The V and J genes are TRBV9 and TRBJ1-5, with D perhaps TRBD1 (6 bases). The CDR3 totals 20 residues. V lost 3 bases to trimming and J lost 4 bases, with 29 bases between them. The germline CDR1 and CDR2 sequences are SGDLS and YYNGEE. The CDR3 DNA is TGTGCCAGCAGCGAGCACGGCATCCAAGTACAGGGAAAAAAAAATCAGCCCCAGCATTTT. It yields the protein CASSEHGIQVQGKKNQPQHF.

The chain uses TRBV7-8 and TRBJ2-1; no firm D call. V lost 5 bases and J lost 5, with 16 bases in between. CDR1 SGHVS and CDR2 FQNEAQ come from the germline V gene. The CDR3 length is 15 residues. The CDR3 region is CASSHGAPVDNEQFF. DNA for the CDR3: TGTGCCAGCAGCCACGGCGCCCCCGTGGACAATGAGCAGTTCTTC.

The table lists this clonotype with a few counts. This chain's CDR3 is CASSVGPDYSYEQYF. For the CDR3, the DNA is TGTGCCAGCAGCGTAGGCCCAGATTACTCCTACGAGCAGTACTTC. The chain links TRBV9 to TRBJ2-7; the D is unclear. The V end lost 0 bases, the J end lost 0 bases, and 10 bases lay between the germline ends. CDR3 length equals 15 residues. CDR1 SGDLS and CDR2 YYNGEE come from the germline V gene.

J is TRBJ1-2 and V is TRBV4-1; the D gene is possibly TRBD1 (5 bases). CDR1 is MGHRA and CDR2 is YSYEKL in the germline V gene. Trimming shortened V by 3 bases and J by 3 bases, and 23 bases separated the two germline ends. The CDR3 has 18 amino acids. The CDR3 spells CASSQGPVETQGDYGYTF. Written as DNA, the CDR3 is TGCGCCAGCAGCCAGGGTCCCGTCGAGACGCAAGGGGACTATGGCTACACCTTC.

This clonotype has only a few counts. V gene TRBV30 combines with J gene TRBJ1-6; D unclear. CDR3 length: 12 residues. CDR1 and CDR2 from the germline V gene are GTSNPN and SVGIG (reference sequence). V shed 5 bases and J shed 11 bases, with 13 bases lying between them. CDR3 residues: CAWSTGPAPLHF. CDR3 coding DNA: TGTGCCTGGTCTACCGGGCCCGCACCCCTCCACTTT.

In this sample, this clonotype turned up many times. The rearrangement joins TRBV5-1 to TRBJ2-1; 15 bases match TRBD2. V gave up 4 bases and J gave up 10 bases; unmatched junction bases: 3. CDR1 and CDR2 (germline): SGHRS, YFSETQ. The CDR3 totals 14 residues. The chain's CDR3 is CASSQGLAGGEQFF. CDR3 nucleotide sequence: TGCGCCAGCAGCCAGGGACTAGCGGGAGGCGAGCAGTTCTTC.

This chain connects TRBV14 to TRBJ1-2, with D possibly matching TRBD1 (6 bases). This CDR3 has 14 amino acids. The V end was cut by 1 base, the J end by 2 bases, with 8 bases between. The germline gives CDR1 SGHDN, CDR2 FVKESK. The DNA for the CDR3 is TGTGCCAGCAGCCAAGCGACAGGAAACTATGGCTACACCTTC. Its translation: CASSQATGNYGYTF.

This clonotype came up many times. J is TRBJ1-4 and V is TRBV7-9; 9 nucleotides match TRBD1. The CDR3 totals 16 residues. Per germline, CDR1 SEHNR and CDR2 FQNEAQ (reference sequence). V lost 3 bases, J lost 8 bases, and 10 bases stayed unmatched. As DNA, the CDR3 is TGTGCCAGCAGCTTTCGGGACAGGGCGGTCGAGGAAAAACTGTTTTTT. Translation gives CASSFRDRAVEEKLFF.

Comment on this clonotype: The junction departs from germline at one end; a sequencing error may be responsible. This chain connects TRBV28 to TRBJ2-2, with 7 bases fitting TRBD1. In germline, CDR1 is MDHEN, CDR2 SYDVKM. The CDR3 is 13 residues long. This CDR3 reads CATTGVSTVELFF. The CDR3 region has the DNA TGTGCCACCACAGGGGTGAGCACCGTGGAGCTGTTTTTT. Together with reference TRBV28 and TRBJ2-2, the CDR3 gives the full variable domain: DVKVTQSSRYLVKRTGEKVFLECVQDMDHENMFWYRQDPGLGLRLIYFSYDVKMKEKGDIPEGYSVSREKKERFSLILESASTNQTSMYLCATTGVSTVELFFGEGSRLTVL.

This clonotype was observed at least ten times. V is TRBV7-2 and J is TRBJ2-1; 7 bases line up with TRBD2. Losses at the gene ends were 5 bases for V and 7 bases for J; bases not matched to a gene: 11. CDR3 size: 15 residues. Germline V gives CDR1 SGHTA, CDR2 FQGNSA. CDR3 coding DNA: TGTGCCAGCAGCCCCTGGGCGGGAGAGGAGAATGAGCAGTTCTTC. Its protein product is CASSPWAGEENEQFF.

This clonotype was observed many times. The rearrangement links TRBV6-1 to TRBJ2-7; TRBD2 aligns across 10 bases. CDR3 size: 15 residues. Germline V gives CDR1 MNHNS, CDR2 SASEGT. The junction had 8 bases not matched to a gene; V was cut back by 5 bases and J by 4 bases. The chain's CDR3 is CASSSKLAGLYEQYF. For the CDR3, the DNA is TGTGCCAGCAGTTCAAAACTAGCGGGACTTTACGAGCAGTACTTC.

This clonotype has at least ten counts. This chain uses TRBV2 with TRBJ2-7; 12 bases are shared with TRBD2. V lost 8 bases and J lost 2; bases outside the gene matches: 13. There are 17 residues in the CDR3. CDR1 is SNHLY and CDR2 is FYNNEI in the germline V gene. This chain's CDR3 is CASRELAGGPRAYEQYF. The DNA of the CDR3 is TGTGCCAGCCGAGAGCTAGCGGGAGGGCCGAGAGCCTACGAGCAGTACTTC.

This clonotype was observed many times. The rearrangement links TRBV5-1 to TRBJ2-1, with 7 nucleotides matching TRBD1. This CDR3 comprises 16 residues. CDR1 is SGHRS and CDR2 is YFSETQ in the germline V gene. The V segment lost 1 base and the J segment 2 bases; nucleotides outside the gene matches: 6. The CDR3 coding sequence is TGCGCCAGCAGCTTGACCCCCACAGGGGCCTACAATGAGCAGTTCTTC. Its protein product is CASSLTPTGAYNEQFF. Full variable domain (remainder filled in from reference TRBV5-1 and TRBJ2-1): KAGVTQTPRYLIKTRGQQVTLSCSPISGHRSVSWYQQTPGQGLQFLFEYFSETQRNKGNFPGRFSGRQFSNSRSEMNVSTLELGDSALYLCASSLTPTGAYNEQFFGPGTRLTVL.

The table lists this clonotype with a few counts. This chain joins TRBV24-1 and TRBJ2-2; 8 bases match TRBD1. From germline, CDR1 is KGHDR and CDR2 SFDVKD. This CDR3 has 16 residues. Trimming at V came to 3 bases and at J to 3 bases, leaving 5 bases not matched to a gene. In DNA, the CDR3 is TGTGCCACCAGTGATCCCAGGGGGCCATACACCGGGGAGCTGTTTTTT. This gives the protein CATSDPRGPYTGELFF.